The 10 T cell receptor beta chains below were found in one sample sequenced in a study of patients and donors after allogeneic stem cell transplantation (dated by TCRdb to the early 2020s). Libraries were built with RT-PCR. The data were produced on a NextSeq 550. Starting from the raw public reads, TCRdb applied fastp trimming at Q25, assembled clones with MiXCR and retained in-frame beta chains. Entries that share a CDR3 protein sequence are merged under the most common genes and DNA. The sample table shows hundreds of thousands of distinct CDR3 sequences, and more than 35% are seen once. Roughly 11% of the sample comes from the top ten. Sequenced material: blood, either unsorted or a sorted T cell fraction (not recorded which). These receptors all stem from a human donor who was either an allogeneic HSCT recipient or a stem cell or donor lymphocyte infusion donor (not recorded which). It is not recorded whose cells these are; they may come from a transplant donor.

The rearrangement joins TRBV9 to TRBJ2-1, with D maybe TRBD2 (5 bases). Germline CDR1 SGDLS, CDR2 YYNGEE. This CDR3 is 16 amino acids long. Trimming cost V 0 bases and J 4 bases, with 14 bases left between them. For the CDR3, the DNA is TGTGCCAGCAGCGTAGAGCCTAGCCGGAGGTACAATGAGCAGTTCTTC. This codes for CASSVEPSRRYNEQFF.

The chain couples TRBV19 to TRBJ1-1, with a weak D call TRBD1 (5 bases). V lost 4 bases to trimming and J lost 11 bases, with 17 bases between them. CDR3 length: 13 residues. The V gene's germline CDR1 is LNHDA and CDR2 SQIVND (reference sequence). CDR3 amino acids: CASSTILTAEAFF. Here the CDR3 DNA reads TGTGCCAGTAGTACAATCTTGACAGCGGAGGCTTTCTTT.

In its sample, this clonotype was seen a few times. The chain uses TRBV4-1 and TRBJ1-4; D uncertain. Germline values: CDR1 MGHRA, CDR2 YSYEKL. CDR3 length: 14 residues. Trimming took 1 base from V and 5 from J, leaving 8 bases between them. CDR3 region: CASSQVTRNEKLFF. As DNA, the CDR3 is TGCGCCAGCAGCCAAGTGACTCGCAATGAAAAACTGTTTTTT.

V and J are TRBV6-2 or TRBV6-3 and TRBJ2-2; no firm D call. CDR3 length: 14 residues. CDR1 MNHEY and CDR2 SVGEGT come from the germline V gene. V was trimmed by 4 bases and J by 9 bases, leaving 15 bases between them. DNA for the CDR3: TGTGCCAGCAGTTCCCGACTTTCGCTCCGGGAGCTGTTTTTT. It encodes CASSSRLSLRELFF.

The chain carries TRBV5-1 and TRBJ2-1; 9 bases agree with TRBD2. The CDR3 runs 15 residues. Germline assignment: CDR1 SGHRS and CDR2 YFSETQ. V shed 7 bases and J 4 bases; nucleotides not matched to a gene: 9. CDR3 amino acids: CASDLDSGRYNEQFF. The DNA of the CDR3 is TGCGCCAGCGATTTGGATAGCGGGAGATACAATGAGCAGTTCTTC.

This clonotype came up once. CDR3 nucleotide sequence: TGTGCCAGCAGCTTATCCCCGGGGGTCACAATAGAGACCCAGTACTTC. Its translation is CASSLSPGVTIETQYF. The gene calls are TRBV7-8 and TRBJ2-5; maybe TRBD2 (6 bases). This CDR3 contains 16 residues. Germline lookup yields CDR1 SGHVS and CDR2 FQNEAQ. Trimming shortened V by 2 bases and J by 4 bases, and 17 bases separated the two germline ends.

This clonotype has more than one count but fewer than ten. V usage is TRBV6-5 and J usage is TRBJ1-5; perhaps TRBD1 as D (6 bases). The CDR3 spans 15 residues. The V and J ends lost 5 bases and 0 bases respectively, with 11 bases between them. Germline V gives CDR1 MNHEY, CDR2 SVGAGI. The CDR3 is CASSLRTDSNQPQHF. The DNA of the CDR3 is TGTGCCAGCAGTCTGCGGACAGATAGCAATCAGCCCCAGCATTTT.

This clonotype was picked up a small number of times. The chain has TRBV6-5 and TRBJ2-7, with D perhaps TRBD1 (6 bases). The CDR3 is 13 amino acids. The V and J ends lost 10 bases and 3 bases respectively, with 16 bases between them. Germline V gives CDR1 MNHEY, CDR2 SVGAGI. CDR3 DNA sequence: TGTGCCACCGGCCTCGGACAGAGCTACGAGCAGTACTTC. Protein sequence: CATGLGQSYEQYF.

This clonotype was seen more than once but under ten times. The J gene is TRBJ2-2, the V gene TRBV5-1; D is undetermined. The CDR3 is made up of 14 amino acids. Germline CDR1 is SGHRS and CDR2 is YFSETQ. V was trimmed by 4 bases and J by 3 bases, leaving 10 bases between them. This CDR3 is CASSRRTDTGELFF. The DNA of the CDR3 is TGCGCCAGCAGCCGACGGACCGACACCGGGGAGCTGTTTTTT.

Here the CDR3 DNA reads TGTGCCAGCCTTCCGTGGGGGAGGGGCAATCAGCCCCAGCATTTT. It encodes CASLPWGRGNQPQHF. The V gene is TRBV28, the J gene TRBJ1-5; TRBD1 is a possible D gene (5 bases). Trimming took off 8 bases at V and 2 bases at J, with 16 bases between the two ends. The CDR3 is 15 residues long. Germline lookup yields CDR1 MDHEN and CDR2 SYDVKM.